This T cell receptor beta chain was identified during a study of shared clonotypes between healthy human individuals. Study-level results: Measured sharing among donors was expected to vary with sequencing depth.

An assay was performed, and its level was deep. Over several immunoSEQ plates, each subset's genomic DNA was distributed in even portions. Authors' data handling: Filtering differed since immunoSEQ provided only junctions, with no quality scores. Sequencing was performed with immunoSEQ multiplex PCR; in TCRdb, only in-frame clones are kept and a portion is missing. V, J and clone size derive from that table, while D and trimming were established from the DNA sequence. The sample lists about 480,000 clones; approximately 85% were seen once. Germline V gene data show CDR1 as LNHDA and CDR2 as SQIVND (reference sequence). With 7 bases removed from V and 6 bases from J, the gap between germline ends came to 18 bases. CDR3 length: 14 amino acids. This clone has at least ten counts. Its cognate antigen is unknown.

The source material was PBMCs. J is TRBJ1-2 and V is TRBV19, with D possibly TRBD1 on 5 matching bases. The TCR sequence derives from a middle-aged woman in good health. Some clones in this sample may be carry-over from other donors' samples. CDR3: CASTRTRAEDGYTF. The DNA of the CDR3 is TGTGCCAGTACTCGGACAAGGGCCGAGGATGGCTACACCTTC. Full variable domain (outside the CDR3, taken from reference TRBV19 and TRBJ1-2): DGGITQSPKYLFRKEGQNVTLSCEQNLNHDAMYWYRQDPGQGLRLIYYSQIVNDFQKGDIAEGYSVSREKKESFPLTVTSAQKNPTAFYLCASTRTRAEDGYTFGSGTRLTVV.